This TCR beta chain was identified during a study of neoadjuvant anti-PD-1 for oral cavity cancer (dated by TCRdb to about 2021). Looking at the study overall: Three to four biweekly doses of nivolumab at 3 mg/kg were mostly administered to patients before curative-intent surgical resection. Patients who did not progress were given a fourth nivolumab dose at about day 43 and had definitive surgical resection on days 50-56. Under RECIST 1.1, patients with complete response, partial response or stable disease were classed as responders, and patients with progression were classed as non-responders. There were approximately 12 patients in the parent correlative cohort, and the response rate was about 36%.

Broader findings and caveats from the paper: Within PBMCs, T cell clonality (Gini index) was significantly higher in non-responders than responders after neoadjuvant nivolumab. A higher pretreatment blood Treg/Th17 ratio correlated with both higher pretreatment blood TCRbeta clonality and lower post-treatment tumor TCRbeta clonality. Only a few patients per response group were included in the TCR analyses, and the authors called for validation in larger cohorts.

For deep sequencing, PBMC libraries mostly used around 480 ng of input genomic DNA, with six replicates for each sample. TCRbeta libraries were prepared with the immunoSEQ hsTCRbeta kit according to the manufacturer's instructions. The completed libraries were mixed into a single pool at 3 nM, then sequenced with an Illumina NovaSeq 6000 S4 flow cell. The authors' pipeline ran thus. The immunoSEQ Analyzer was used for raw data preprocessing and quality control. The analysis was limited to productive rearrangements, and each clonotype was defined by a unique CDR3 amino acid sequence. Using the R package tcR, the researchers computed the Gini-Simpson index as their estimate of repertoire clonality. Student's t test was used to compare Gini indices, and Pearson correlation was used to assess associations with tumor size change. TCRdb's version of the immuneACCESS table is confined to in-frame rearrangements and falls short of the full clone set. An unresolved V gene accounts for under half of the shortfall where checked; the remainder is of unknown origin. Clone size and V and J calls were adopted from that table, with D and trimming inferred from the DNA. This sample lists about 14,000 clones; under 80% were detected once. In total, the top ten clones hold around 3% of the sample.

Points on this clone: This clone's antigen is unknown. The sample holds no much larger clone one base away, and base qualities are not on file.

The CDR3 runs 18 amino acids, cysteine and phenylalanine included. Here the CDR3 DNA is all that survives: 54 bases in frame from base 1. Sequences SSHAT (CDR1) and FNYEAQ (CDR2) are obtained from the germline V gene (reference sequence). At the junction V is shortened by 4 bases and J by 2 bases; bases outside the gene matches: 11. In the paper's terms, the time point label means: before neoadjuvant nivolumab. The patients had newly diagnosed stage II-IVA oral cavity squamous cell carcinoma and had not received any prior systemic or radiation treatment. Everyone in the cohort had locally advanced, HPV-negative oral cavity squamous cell carcinoma. Peripheral blood mononuclear cells were analyzed directly and were not maintained or expanded in culture. Samples came from a longitudinal correlative study of a single-arm phase II trial of neoadjuvant nivolumab in oral cavity squamous cell carcinoma. Subject-matched pre- and post-treatment PBMCs and tumors from three responders and three non-responders were subjected to genomic DNA-based TCRbeta sequencing. Peripheral blood mononuclear cells were collected before nivolumab treatment and again after treatment, at the time of surgery. The Maxwell RSC DNA from Cells kit was used to extract genomic DNA from PBMCs.

The sequencing used PBMCs, collected before nivolumab (anti-PD-1) treatment. This TCR came from a person aged 35-79 years with oral cavity squamous cell carcinoma. The sequence links TRBV7-7 to TRBJ2-2; 9 junctional bases match TRBD2. The DNA sequence reads TGTGCCAGCAGCTCCGGCGGGCTAGCGGGATTCAACACCGGGGAGCTGTTTTTT. Translated, this gives CASSSGGLAGFNTGELFF. Extended through the reference TRBV7-7 and TRBJ2-2 proteins, this CDR3 yields the full variable domain: GAGVSQSPRYKVTKRGQDVTLRCDPISSHATLYWYQQALGQGPEFLTYFNYEAQPDKSGLPSDRFSAERPEGSISTLTIQRTEQRDSAMYRCASSSGGLAGFNTGELFFGEGSRLTVL.